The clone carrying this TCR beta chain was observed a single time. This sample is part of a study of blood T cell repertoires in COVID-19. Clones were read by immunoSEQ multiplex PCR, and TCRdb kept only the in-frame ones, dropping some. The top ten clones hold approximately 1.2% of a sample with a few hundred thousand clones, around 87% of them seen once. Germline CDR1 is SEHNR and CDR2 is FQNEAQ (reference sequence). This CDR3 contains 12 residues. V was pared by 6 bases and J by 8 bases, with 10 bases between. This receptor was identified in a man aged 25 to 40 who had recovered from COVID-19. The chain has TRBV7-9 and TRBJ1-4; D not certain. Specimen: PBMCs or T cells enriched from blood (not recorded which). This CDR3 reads CASSPEGEKLFF. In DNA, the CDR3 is TGTGCCAGCAGTCCGGAGGGCGAAAAACTGTTTTTT. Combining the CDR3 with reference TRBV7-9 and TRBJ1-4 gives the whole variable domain DTGVSQNPRHKITKRGQNVTFRCDPISEHNRLYWYRQTLGQGPEFLTYFQNEAQLEKSRLLSDRFSAERPKGSFSTLEIQRTEQGDSAMYLCASSPEGEKLFFGSGTQLSVL.